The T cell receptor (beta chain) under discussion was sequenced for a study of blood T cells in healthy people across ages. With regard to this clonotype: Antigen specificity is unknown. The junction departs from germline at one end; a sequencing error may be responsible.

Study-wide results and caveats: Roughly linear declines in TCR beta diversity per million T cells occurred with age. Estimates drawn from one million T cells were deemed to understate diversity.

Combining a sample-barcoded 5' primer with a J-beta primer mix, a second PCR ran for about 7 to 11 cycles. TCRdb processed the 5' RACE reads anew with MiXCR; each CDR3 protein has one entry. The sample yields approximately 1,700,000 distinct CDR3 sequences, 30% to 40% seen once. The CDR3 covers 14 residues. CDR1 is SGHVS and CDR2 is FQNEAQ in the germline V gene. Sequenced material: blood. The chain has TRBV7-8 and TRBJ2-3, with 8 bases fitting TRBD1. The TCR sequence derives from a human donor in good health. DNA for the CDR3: TGTGCCAGCAGCTTAGGACAGGGGTTTGATACGCTGTATTTT. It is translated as CASSLGQGFDTLYF.